Below are 5 T cell receptor beta chains sequenced from a single sample in a study of blood T cell repertoires in COVID-19. TCRdb's copy holds only in-frame clones and misses some; the assay was immunoSEQ multiplex PCR. In the table there are 130,000 or so clones, approximately 87% of which are singletons. Sequenced input: peripheral blood. The receptors come from a woman in her forties or fifties with acute or convalescent COVID-19.

The chain has TRBV11-3 and TRBJ1-1; 7 nucleotides align to TRBD1. There are 17 residues in the CDR3. Germline CDR1 SGHNT, CDR2 YENEEA. V trimming: 6 bases; J trimming: 1 base; junction bases outside the gene matches: 14. CDR3 loop: CASSEQGHHRKNTEAFF. Written as DNA, the CDR3 is TGTGCCAGCAGTGAACAGGGGCATCATAGAAAGAACACTGAAGCTTTCTTT.

The rearrangement joins TRBV10-3 to TRBJ2-1; 9 bases align to TRBD2. Germline V lookup: CDR1 ENHRY, CDR2 SYGVKD. With 6 bases clipped from V and 7 bases from J, the junction kept 10 bases outside the gene matches. The CDR3 loop spans 15 amino acids. The CDR3 DNA sequence: TGTGCCATCAGCCGGATAGCGGGAGAGGGGAATGAGCAGTTCTTC. Encoded protein: CAISRIAGEGNEQFF.

The V call is TRBV15, the J call TRBJ2-2, with a weak D call TRBD1 (5 bases). Trimming pared 0 bases from V and 5 bases from J, leaving 7 bases between. This CDR3 is built from 14 residues. Germline-derived CDR1 and CDR2 are LNHNV and YYDKDF (reference sequence). CDR3 sequence: CATSREGETGELFF. As DNA, the CDR3 is TGTGCCACCAGCAGAGAAGGGGAAACCGGGGAGCTGTTTTTT.

The V and J genes are TRBV2 and TRBJ1-4, with TRBD1 matching over 11 bases. CDR3 length: 17 amino acids. Germline CDR1 is SNHLY and CDR2 is FYNNEI. Trimming took 5 bases from V and 8 from J; bases not matched to a gene: 13. The CDR3 loop is CASSPFQGTGGREKLFF. CDR3 bases: TGTGCCAGCAGTCCGTTCCAGGGGACAGGGGGTAGAGAAAAACTGTTTTTT.

The chain joins TRBV5-1 to TRBJ1-1; D might be TRBD1 (5 bases). CDR1 is SGHRS, CDR2 YFSETQ, per germline. This CDR3 has 15 residues. V dropped 3 bases and J dropped 3 bases, with 15 bases sitting between them. The CDR3 spells CASSSLPGGDTEAFF. CDR3 nucleotides: TGCGCCAGCAGCTCCCTACCTGGAGGGGACACTGAAGCTTTCTTT.